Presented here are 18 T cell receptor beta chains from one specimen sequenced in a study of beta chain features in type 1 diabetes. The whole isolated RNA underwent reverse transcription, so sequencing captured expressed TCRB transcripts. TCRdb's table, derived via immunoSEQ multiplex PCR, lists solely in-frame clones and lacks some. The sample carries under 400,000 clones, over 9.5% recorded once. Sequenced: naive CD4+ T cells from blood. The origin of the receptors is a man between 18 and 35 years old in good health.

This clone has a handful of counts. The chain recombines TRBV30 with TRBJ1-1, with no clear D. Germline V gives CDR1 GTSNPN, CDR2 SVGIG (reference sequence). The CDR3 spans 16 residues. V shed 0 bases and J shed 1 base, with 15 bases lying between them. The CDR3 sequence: CAWSVRGEAWNTEAFF. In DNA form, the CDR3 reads TGTGCCTGGAGTGTACGGGGAGAAGCTTGGAACACTGAAGCTTTCTTT.

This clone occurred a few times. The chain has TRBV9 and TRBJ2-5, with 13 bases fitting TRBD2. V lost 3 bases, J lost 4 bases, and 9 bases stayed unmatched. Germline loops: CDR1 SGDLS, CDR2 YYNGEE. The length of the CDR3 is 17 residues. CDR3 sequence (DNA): TGTGCCAGCAGCGGAGGACTAGCGGGAGTACTAGGAGAGACCCAGTACTTC. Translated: CASSGGLAGVLGETQYF.

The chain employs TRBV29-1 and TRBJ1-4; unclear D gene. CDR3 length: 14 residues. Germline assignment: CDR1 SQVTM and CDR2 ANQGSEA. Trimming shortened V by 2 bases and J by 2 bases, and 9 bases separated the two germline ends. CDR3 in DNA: TGCAGCGTTGAAACAGCAAACACTAATGAAAAACTGTTTTTT. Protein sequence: CSVETANTNEKLFF.

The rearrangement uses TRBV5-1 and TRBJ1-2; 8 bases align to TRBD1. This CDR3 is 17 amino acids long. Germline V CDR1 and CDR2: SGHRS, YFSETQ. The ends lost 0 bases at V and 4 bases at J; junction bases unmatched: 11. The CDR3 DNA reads TGCGCCAGCAGCTTGGCCCAGGACAGGGTATCGGTCTATGGCTACACCTTC. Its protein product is CASSLAQDRVSVYGYTF.

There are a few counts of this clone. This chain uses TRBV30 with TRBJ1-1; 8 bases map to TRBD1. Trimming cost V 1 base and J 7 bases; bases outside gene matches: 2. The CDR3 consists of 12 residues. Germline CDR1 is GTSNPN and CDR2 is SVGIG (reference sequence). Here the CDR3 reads CAWSGQGIEAFF. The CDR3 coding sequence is TGTGCCTGGAGTGGACAGGGGATTGAAGCTTTCTTT. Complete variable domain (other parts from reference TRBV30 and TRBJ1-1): SQTIHQWPATLVQPVGSPLSLECTVEGTSNPNLYWYRQAAGRGLQLLFYSVGIGQISSEVPQNLSASRPQDRQFILSSKKLLLSDSGFYLCAWSGQGIEAFFGQGTRLTVV.

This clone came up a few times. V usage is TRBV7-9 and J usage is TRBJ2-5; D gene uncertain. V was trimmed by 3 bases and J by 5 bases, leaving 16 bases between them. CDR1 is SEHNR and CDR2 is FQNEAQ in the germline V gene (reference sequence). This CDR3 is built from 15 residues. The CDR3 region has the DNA TGTGCCAGCAGCTTGCCTAGAAGGAGTGGCGAGACCCAGTACTTC. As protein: CASSLPRRSGETQYF.

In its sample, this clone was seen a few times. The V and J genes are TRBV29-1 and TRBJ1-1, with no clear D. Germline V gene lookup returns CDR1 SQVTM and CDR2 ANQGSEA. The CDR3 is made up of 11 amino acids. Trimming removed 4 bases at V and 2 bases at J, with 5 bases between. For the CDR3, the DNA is TGCAGCGTTGCCCTCAACACTGAAGCTTTCTTT. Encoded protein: CSVALNTEAFF. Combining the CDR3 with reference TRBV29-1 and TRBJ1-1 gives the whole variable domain SAVISQKPSRDICQRGTSLTIQCQVDSQVTMMFWYRQQPGQSLTLIATANQGSEATYESGFVIDKFPISRPNLTFSTLTVSNMSPEDSSIYLCSVALNTEAFFGQGTRLTVV.

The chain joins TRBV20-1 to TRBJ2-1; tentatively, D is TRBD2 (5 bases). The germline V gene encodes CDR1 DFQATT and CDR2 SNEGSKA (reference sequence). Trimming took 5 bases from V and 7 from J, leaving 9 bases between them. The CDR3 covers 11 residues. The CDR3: CSAARGNEQFF. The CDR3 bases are TGCAGTGCTGCCCGCGGGAATGAGCAGTTCTTC.

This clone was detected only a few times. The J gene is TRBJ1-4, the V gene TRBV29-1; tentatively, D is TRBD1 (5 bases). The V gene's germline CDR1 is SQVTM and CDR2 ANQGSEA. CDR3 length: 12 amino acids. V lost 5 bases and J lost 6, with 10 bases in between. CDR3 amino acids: CSVRQGDEKLFF. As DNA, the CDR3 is TGCAGCGTTCGCCAGGGTGATGAAAAACTGTTTTTT.

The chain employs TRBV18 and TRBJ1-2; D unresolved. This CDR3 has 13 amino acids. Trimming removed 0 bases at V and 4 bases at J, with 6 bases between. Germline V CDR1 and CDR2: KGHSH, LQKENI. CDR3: CASSPPSVYGYTF. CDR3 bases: TGTGCCAGCTCACCACCGTCAGTCTATGGCTACACCTTC.

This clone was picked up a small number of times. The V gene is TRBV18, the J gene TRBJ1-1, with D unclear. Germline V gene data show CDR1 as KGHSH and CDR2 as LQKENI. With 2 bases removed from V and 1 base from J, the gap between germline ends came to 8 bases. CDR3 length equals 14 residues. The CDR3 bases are TGTGCCAGCTCACCAAAGGAGGGGAACACTGAAGCTTTCTTT. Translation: CASSPKEGNTEAFF. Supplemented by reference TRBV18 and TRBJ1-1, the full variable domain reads NAGVMQNPRHLVRRRGQEARLRCSPMKGHSHVYWYRQLPEEGLKFMVYLQKENIIDESGMPKERFSAEFPKEGPSILRIQQVVRGDSAAYFCASSPKEGNTEAFFGQGTRLTVV.

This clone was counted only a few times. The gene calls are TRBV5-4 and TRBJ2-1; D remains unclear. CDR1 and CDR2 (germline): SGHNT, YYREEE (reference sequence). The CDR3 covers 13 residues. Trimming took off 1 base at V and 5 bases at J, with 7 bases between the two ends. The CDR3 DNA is TGTGCCAGCAGCTTGCCGCAGAACAATGAGCAGTTCTTC. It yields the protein CASSLPQNNEQFF. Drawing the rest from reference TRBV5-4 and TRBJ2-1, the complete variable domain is ETGVTQSPTHLIKTRGQQVTLRCSSQSGHNTVSWYQQALGQGPQFIFQYYREEENGRGNFPPRFSGLQFPNYSSELNVNALELDDSALYLCASSLPQNNEQFFGPGTRLTVL.

The CDR3 nucleotides are TGTGCCATCAGTGGGGAACAGGGGGTAGGAGAAAAACTGTTTTTT. Its translation is CAISGEQGVGEKLFF. The chain couples TRBV10-3 to TRBJ1-4; 8 nucleotides align to TRBD1. With V trimmed by 4 bases and J by 8 bases, 9 bases remained unmatched. The CDR3 loop spans 15 amino acids. Germline CDR1 ENHRY, CDR2 SYGVKD.

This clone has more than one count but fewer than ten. The CDR3 sequence: CASSYAGTVHHGYTF. In DNA form, the CDR3 reads TGTGCCAGCAGTTACGCGGGGACAGTTCACCATGGCTACACCTTC. The chain has TRBV6-5 and TRBJ1-2; 7 bases are shared with TRBD1. Germline V gives CDR1 MNHEY, CDR2 SVGAGI. CDR3 length: 15 residues. V shed 2 bases and J 6 bases; nucleotides not matched to a gene: 9.

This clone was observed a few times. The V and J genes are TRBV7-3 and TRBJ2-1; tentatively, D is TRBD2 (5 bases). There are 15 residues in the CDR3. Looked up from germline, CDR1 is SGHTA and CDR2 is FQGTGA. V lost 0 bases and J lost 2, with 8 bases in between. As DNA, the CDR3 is TGTGCCAGCAGCTTAACCGGACTCCCCTACAATGAGCAGTTCTTC. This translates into CASSLTGLPYNEQFF.

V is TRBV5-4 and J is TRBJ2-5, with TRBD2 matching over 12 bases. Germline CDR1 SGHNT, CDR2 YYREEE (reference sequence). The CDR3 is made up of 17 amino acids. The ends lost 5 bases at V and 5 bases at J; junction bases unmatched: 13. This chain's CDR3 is CASRRTSGKWSWETQYF. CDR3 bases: TGTGCCAGCAGGAGGACTAGCGGGAAGTGGTCTTGGGAGACCCAGTACTTC.

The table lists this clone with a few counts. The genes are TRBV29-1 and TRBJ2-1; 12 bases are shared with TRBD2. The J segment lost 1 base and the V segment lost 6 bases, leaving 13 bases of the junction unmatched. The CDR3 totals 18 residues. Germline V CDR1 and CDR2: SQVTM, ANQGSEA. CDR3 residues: CSVVLAGGPLRSYNEQFF. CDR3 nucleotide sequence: TGCAGCGTGGTACTAGCGGGAGGACCCCTTCGATCCTACAATGAGCAGTTCTTC.

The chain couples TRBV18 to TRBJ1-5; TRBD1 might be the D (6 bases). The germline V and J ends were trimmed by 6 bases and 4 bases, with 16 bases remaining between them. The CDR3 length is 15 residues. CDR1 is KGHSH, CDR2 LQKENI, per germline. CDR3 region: CASSATRQENQPQHF. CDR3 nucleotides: TGTGCCAGCTCCGCCACGCGACAGGAGAATCAGCCCCAGCATTTT.